Below are 16 T cell receptor beta chains sequenced from a single sample in a study of blood T cell repertoires in COVID-19. Sequencing was performed with immunoSEQ multiplex PCR; in TCRdb, only in-frame clones are kept and a portion is missing. Altogether 100,000 to 150,000 clones are present, about 85% being singletons, with the ten largest covering approximately 6.6%. The sample consisted of peripheral blood. The origin of the receptors is a man aged 80 or over with active or convalescent COVID-19.

The V and J genes are TRBV7-3 and TRBJ2-1; a possible D gene is TRBD2 (7 bases). The CDR3 loop spans 14 amino acids. V was clipped by 0 bases and J by 14 bases, with 17 bases between them. Germline V gene data show CDR1 as SGHTA and CDR2 as FQGTGA. This CDR3 reads CASSLTVLGGPKFF. CDR3 coding DNA: TGTGCCAGCAGCTTAACCGTGCTGGGGGGGCCGAAGTTCTTC.

The chain couples TRBV6-2 or TRBV6-3 to TRBJ2-7; D might be TRBD1 (5 bases). V lost 6 bases, J lost 6 bases, and 18 bases lay in between. CDR1 MNHEY and CDR2 SVGEGT come from the germline V gene. The CDR3 is 14 residues long. The CDR3 loop is CASSFGHRRSEQYF. The DNA of the CDR3 is TGTGCCAGCAGCTTCGGACACCGAAGGAGCGAGCAGTACTTC.

V gene TRBV15 combines with J gene TRBJ2-5; perhaps TRBD2 as D (5 bases). Germline V gene lookup returns CDR1 LNHNV and CDR2 YYDKDF (reference sequence). CDR3 length equals 15 residues. V shed 0 bases and J shed 5 bases, with 13 bases lying between them. The CDR3 DNA sequence: TGTGCCACCAGCAGAGATCGAGTCGGCGGGGAGACCCAGTACTTC. It yields the protein CATSRDRVGGETQYF.

This clone appeared once. This chain connects TRBV6-2 or TRBV6-3 to TRBJ2-1; the match to TRBD2 covers 11 bases. The CDR3 is made up of 17 amino acids. CDR1 is MNHEY and CDR2 is SVGEGT in the germline V gene. V dropped 2 bases and J dropped 7; count of bases not matched to a gene: 10. DNA of the CDR3: TGTGCCAGCAGTTACGGGACTAGCGGATCAATACAGAATGAGCAGTTCTTC. Translation: CASSYGTSGSIQNEQFF.

The rearrangement links TRBV24-1 to TRBJ1-2; 12 bases are shared with TRBD1. The CDR3 runs 17 residues. Germline V gives CDR1 KGHDR, CDR2 SFDVKD. With V trimmed by 4 bases and J by 2 bases, 7 bases remained unmatched. In nucleotides, the CDR3 is TGTGCCACCAGTGACCCCGGGACAGGGGGCGCAAACTATGGCTACACCTTC. This encodes CATSDPGTGGANYGYTF.

The chain links TRBV11-2 to TRBJ2-1; tentative D call: TRBD2 (5 bases). Germline CDR1 and CDR2: SGHAT and FQNNGV. There are 13 residues in the CDR3. The V and J ends lost 3 bases and 3 bases respectively, with 6 bases between them. The CDR3 sequence: CASSFGNYNEQFF. The DNA for the CDR3 is TGTGCCAGCAGCTTCGGGAACTACAATGAGCAGTTCTTC.

The chain links TRBV10-3 to TRBJ1-2; 9 nucleotides line up with TRBD1. Germline CDR1 ENHRY, CDR2 SYGVKD. This CDR3 spans 15 amino acids. The ends lost 7 bases at V and 8 bases at J; junction bases unmatched: 14. For the CDR3, the DNA is TGTGCCATCACCCTCACGGGACAGGGCGACGAAGGCTACACCTTC. Translating it yields CAITLTGQGDEGYTF.

Written as DNA, the CDR3 is TGTGCCAGCAGCTTAAGCGGGGCGAACACCGGGGAGCTGTTTTTT. Translating gives CASSLSGANTGELFF. The J gene is TRBJ2-2, the V gene TRBV11-1, with 7 bases that match TRBD2. CDR1 SGHAT and CDR2 FQDESV come from the germline V gene (reference sequence). The CDR3 runs to 15 residues. J was trimmed by 0 bases and V by 2 bases; bases with no gene match: 0.

The chain links TRBV5-1 to TRBJ2-6, with TRBD1 matching 8 bases. V was pared by 4 bases and J by 2 bases, with 11 bases of the junction left unmatched. CDR3 size: 18 residues. The germline gives CDR1 SGHRS, CDR2 YFSETQ. DNA of the CDR3: TGCGCCAGCAGCGGAACAGGGGGTCCCCTTCCTGGGGCCAACGTCCTGACTTTC. Amino acid sequence: CASSGTGGPLPGANVLTF.

The rearrangement uses TRBV11-2 and TRBJ2-1, with a possible D match to TRBD2 (6 bases). This CDR3 comprises 13 residues. V was pared by 2 bases and J by 10 bases, with 12 bases between. Germline lookup yields CDR1 SGHAT and CDR2 FQNNGV. DNA of the CDR3: TGTGCCAGCAGCTTAAGAATCGGGGGAGAGCAGTTCTTC. As protein: CASSLRIGGEQFF.

The chain carries TRBV27 and TRBJ2-7; tentative D call: TRBD2 (6 bases). The germline V and J ends were trimmed by 5 bases and 7 bases, with 18 bases remaining between them. Germline V gives CDR1 MNHEY, CDR2 SMNVEV (reference sequence). The CDR3 spans 14 residues. CDR3 in DNA: TGTGCCAGCAGTCGGACTGAAGCCGCGGGGGAGCAGTACTTC. Its translation is CASSRTEAAGEQYF.

V is TRBV4-2 and J is TRBJ2-3, with D possibly TRBD2 on 6 matching bases. Germline CDR1 LGHNA, CDR2 YNFKEQ. There are 18 residues in the CDR3. Between the trimmed V and J ends, which lost 1 base and 0 bases, there was a span of 17 bases. The CDR3 DNA reads TGTGCCAGCAGCCAAGCTCCGATCGGGCGGGGTAGCACAGATACGCAGTATTTT. Protein product: CASSQAPIGRGSTDTQYF.

J is TRBJ1-6 and V is TRBV11-2; weak D call: TRBD1 (6 bases). Germline V gene data show CDR1 as SGHAT and CDR2 as FQNNGV. The length of the CDR3 is 15 residues. Deletions cut 2 bases from V and 7 bases from J, with 12 bases between. In DNA, the CDR3 is TGTGCCAGCAGCTTAACAGGGCGTTCCAATTCACCCCTCCACTTT. This codes for CASSLTGRSNSPLHF.

J is TRBJ2-3 and V is TRBV7-9; TRBD2 agrees at 8 bases. CDR1 is SEHNR and CDR2 is FQNEAQ in the germline V gene (reference sequence). J lost 3 bases, V lost 10 bases, and 9 bases had no gene match. The length of the CDR3 is 14 residues. The CDR3 spells CAIPGTRVTDTQYF. The CDR3 bases are TGTGCCATTCCCGGGACTAGGGTTACAGATACGCAGTATTTT. The full variable domain, completed using reference TRBV7-9 and TRBJ2-3, is DTGVSQNPRHKITKRGQNVTFRCDPISEHNRLYWYRQTLGQGPEFLTYFQNEAQLEKSRLLSDRFSAERPKGSFSTLEIQRTEQGDSAMYLCAIPGTRVTDTQYFGPGTRLTVL.

The chain couples TRBV20-1 to TRBJ1-2; no clear D gene. The CDR3 length is 11 residues. Germline CDR1 reads DFQATT; CDR2 reads SNEGSKA (reference sequence). Between the trimmed V and J ends, which lost 5 bases and 8 bases, there was a span of 12 bases. This chain's CDR3 is CSAPRSQGYTF. CDR3 sequence (DNA): TGCAGTGCTCCGAGGTCCCAAGGCTACACCTTC.

The CDR3 here is CASSLDFSYEQYF. CDR3 DNA sequence: TGTGCCAGCAGCTTGGACTTCTCCTACGAGCAGTACTTC. The chain carries TRBV5-4 and TRBJ2-7; D remains unclear. The CDR3 sequence is 13 residues long. The V gene's germline CDR1 is SGHNT and CDR2 YYREEE (reference sequence). V was trimmed by 0 bases and J by 0 bases, leaving 4 bases between them.